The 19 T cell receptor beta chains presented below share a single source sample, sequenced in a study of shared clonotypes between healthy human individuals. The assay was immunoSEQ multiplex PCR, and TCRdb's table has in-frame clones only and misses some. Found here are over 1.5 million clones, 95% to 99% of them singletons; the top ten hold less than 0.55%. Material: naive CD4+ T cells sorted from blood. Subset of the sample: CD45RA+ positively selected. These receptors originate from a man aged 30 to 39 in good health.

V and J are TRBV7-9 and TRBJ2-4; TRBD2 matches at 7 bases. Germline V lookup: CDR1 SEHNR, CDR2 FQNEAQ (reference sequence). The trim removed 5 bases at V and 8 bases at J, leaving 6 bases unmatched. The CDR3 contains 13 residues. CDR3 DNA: TGTGCCAGCAGCGCGAGCGGGAAGGACATTCAGTACTTC. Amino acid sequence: CASSASGKDIQYF.

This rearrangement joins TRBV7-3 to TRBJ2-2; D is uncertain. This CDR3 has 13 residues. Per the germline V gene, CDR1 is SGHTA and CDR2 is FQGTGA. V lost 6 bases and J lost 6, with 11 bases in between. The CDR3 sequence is CASRLGLAGELFF. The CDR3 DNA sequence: TGTGCCAGCAGGTTGGGGTTGGCCGGGGAGCTGTTTTTT.

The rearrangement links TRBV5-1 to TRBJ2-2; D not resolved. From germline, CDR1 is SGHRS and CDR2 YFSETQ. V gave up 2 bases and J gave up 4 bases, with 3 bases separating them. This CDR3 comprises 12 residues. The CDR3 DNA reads TGCGCCAGCAGCTTTATCACCGGGGAGCTGTTTTTT. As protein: CASSFITGELFF. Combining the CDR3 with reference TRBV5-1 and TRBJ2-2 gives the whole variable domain KAGVTQTPRYLIKTRGQQVTLSCSPISGHRSVSWYQQTPGQGLQFLFEYFSETQRNKGNFPGRFSGRQFSNSRSEMNVSTLELGDSALYLCASSFITGELFFGEGSRLTVL.

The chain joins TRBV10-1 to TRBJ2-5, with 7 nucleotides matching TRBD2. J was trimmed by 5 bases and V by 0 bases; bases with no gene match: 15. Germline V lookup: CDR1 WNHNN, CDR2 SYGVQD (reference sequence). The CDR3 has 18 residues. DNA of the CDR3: TGCGCCAGCAGTGAGTCGATTCAGCGGGAATTTTCTCAGGAGACCCAGTACTTC. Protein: CASSESIQREFSQETQYF.

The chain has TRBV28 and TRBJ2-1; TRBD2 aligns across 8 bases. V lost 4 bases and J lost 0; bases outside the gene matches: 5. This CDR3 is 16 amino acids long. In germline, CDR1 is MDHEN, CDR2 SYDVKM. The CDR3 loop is CASSSGGPISYNEQFF. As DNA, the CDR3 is TGTGCCAGCAGTTCGGGAGGGCCCATCTCCTACAATGAGCAGTTCTTC.

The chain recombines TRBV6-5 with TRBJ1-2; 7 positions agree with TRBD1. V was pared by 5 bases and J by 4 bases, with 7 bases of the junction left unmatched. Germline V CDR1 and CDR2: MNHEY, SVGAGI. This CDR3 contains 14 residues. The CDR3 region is CASSPGQRFYGYTF. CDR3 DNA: TGTGCCAGCAGTCCGGGACAGAGGTTCTATGGCTACACCTTC.

CDR3 DNA sequence: TGCGCCAGCAGCTTCTCAGGGCAGGAAGACGGAAACACCATATATTTT. It yields the protein CASSFSGQEDGNTIYF. J is TRBJ1-3 and V is TRBV5-1; perhaps TRBD1 as D (5 bases). Per the germline V gene, CDR1 is SGHRS and CDR2 is YFSETQ. V gave up 2 bases and J gave up 4 bases, with 16 bases separating them. This CDR3 spans 16 amino acids.

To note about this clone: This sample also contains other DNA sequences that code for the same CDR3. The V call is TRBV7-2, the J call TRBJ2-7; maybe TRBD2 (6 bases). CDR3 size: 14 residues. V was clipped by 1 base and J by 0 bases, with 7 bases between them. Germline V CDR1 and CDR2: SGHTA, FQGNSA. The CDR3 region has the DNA TGTGCCAGCAGCTTAGGCGGGAACTCCTACGAGCAGTACTTC. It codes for CASSLGGNSYEQYF.

The CDR3 coding sequence is TGTGCCAGCAGCCCCTCCACTGACGGGACCCAGTACTTC. Translated, it gives CASSPSTDGTQYF. The chain is built from TRBV9 and TRBJ2-5; no firm D call. In germline, CDR1 is SGDLS, CDR2 YYNGEE. V was cut by 4 bases and J by 7 bases, with 14 bases left in between. CDR3 length: 13 amino acids. The whole variable domain, remainder taken from reference TRBV9 and TRBJ2-5, is DSGVTQTPKHLITATGQRVTLRCSPRSGDLSVYWYQQSLDQGLQFLIQYYNGEERAKGNILERFSAQQFPDLHSELNLSSLELGDSALYFCASSPSTDGTQYFGPGTRLLVL.

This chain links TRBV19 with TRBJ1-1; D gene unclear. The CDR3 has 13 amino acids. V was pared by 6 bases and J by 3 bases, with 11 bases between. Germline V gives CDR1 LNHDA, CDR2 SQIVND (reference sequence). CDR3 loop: CASSNQEDTEAFF. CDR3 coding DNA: TGTGCCAGTAGCAACCAGGAGGACACTGAAGCTTTCTTT.

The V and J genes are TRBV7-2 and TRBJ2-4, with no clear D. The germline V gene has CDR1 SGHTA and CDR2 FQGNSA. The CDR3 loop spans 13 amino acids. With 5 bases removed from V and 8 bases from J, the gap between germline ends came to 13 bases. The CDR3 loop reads CASSPPPRDIQYF. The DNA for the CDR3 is TGTGCCAGCAGCCCCCCTCCCCGGGACATTCAGTACTTC. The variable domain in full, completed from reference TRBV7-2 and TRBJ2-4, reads GAGVSQSPSNKVTEKGKDVELRCDPISGHTALYWYRQSLGQGLEFLIYFQGNSAPDKSGLPSDRFSAERTGGSVSTLTIQRTQQEDSAVYLCASSPPPRDIQYFGAGTRLSVL.

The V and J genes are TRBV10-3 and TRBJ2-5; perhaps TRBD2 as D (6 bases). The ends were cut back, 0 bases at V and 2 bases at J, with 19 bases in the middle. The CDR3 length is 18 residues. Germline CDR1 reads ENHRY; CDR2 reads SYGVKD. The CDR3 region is CAISESKVLQAGQETQYF. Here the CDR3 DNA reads TGTGCCATCAGTGAGTCGAAAGTGCTCCAGGCGGGGCAAGAGACCCAGTACTTC.

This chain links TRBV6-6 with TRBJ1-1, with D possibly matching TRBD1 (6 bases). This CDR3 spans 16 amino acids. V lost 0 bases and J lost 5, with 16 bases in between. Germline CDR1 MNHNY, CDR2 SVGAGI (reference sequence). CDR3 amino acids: CASSYSQGNVETEAFF. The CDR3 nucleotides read TGTGCCAGCAGTTACTCTCAGGGGAATGTGGAGACTGAAGCTTTCTTT.

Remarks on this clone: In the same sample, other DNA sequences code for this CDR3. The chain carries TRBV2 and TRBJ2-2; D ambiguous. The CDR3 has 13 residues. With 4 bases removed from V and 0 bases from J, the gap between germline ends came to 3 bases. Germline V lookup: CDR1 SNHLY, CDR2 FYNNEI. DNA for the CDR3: TGTGCCAGCAGTGTTACGAACACCGGGGAGCTGTTTTTT. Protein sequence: CASSVTNTGELFF.

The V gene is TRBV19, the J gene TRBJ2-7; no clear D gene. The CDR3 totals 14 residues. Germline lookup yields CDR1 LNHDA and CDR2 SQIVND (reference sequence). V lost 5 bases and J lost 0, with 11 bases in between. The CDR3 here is CASSPSVLSYEQYF. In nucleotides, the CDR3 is TGTGCCAGTAGTCCGTCGGTCCTCTCCTACGAGCAGTACTTC.

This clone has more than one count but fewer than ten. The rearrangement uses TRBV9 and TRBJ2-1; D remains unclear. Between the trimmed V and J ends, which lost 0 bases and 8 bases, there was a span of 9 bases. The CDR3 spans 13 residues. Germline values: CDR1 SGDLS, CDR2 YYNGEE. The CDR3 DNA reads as TGTGCCAGCAGCGTAGTAAGTAGTCATGAGCAGTTCTTC. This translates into CASSVVSSHEQFF.

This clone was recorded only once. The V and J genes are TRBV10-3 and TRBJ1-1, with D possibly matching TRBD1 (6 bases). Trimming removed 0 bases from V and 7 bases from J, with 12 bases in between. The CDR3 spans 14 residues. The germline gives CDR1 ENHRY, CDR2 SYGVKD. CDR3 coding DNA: TGTGCCATCAGTGAGTCAGGGGGTCCAGGTGAAGCTTTCTTT. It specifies CAISESGGPGEAFF.

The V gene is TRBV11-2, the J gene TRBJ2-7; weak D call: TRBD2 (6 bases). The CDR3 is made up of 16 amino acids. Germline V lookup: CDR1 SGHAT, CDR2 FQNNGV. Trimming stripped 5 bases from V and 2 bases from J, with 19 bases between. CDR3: CASSPLRGVNTYEQYF. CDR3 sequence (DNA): TGTGCCAGCAGCCCCCTCCGCGGGGTTAATACCTACGAGCAGTACTTC.

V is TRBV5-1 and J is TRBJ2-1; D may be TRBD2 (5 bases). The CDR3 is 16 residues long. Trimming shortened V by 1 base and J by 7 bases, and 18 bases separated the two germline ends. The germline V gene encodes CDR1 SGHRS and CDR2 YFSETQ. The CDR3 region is CASSLSIALSGNEQFF. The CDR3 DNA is TGCGCCAGCAGCTTGTCCATAGCGTTAAGCGGTAATGAGCAGTTCTTC.